This TCR beta chain was captured in a study of response to subunit inactivated influenza vaccine. TCRdb reanalysed the RT-PCR reads using MiXCR and keeps one entry per CDR3 protein. The sample holds over 800,000 distinct CDR3 sequences; around 21% are singletons and the top ten take approximately 10%. There are a few counts of this clonotype. The antigen remains unidentified. Germline trimming cut 2 bases from V and 8 bases from J; bases unmatched to any gene: 9. The CDR3 consists of 15 residues. Germline-derived CDR1 and CDR2 are LGHNA and YSLEER. Points from the study as a whole: The study's authors posited that every seasonal influenza vaccination enlists few new T cells.

The chain joins TRBV4-3 to TRBJ2-5, with 9 bases fitting TRBD1. Here the sequenced sample was PBMCs from blood, taken about 5 days after vaccination. This receptor was identified in a man between 45 and 60 years old who received an inactivated influenza vaccine. CDR3 amino acids: CASSQNSPGQGTQYF. CDR3 sequence (DNA): TGCGCCAGCAGCCAAAACTCCCCGGGACAGGGCACCCAGTACTTC.